These 25 T cell receptor beta chains share one sample of origin, sequenced in a study of blood T cell repertoires in COVID-19. The method was immunoSEQ multiplex PCR; TCRdb's version includes in-frame clones alone and lacks a portion of them. The table lists about 370,000 clones, roughly 90% of them singletons. Sequencing was performed on peripheral blood. All receptors derive from a young woman with COVID-19, enrolled during active disease.

This clone appeared a single time. This chain connects TRBV7-9 to TRBJ2-2; TRBD1 matches 7 bases. The CDR3 length is 14 residues. Germline V lookup: CDR1 SEHNR, CDR2 FQNEAQ (reference sequence). Losses at the gene ends were 3 bases for V and 4 bases for J; bases not matched to a gene: 2. CDR3 protein: CASSFNRGTGELFF. CDR3 DNA: TGTGCCAGCAGCTTCAACAGGGGCACCGGGGAGCTGTTTTTT. The full variable domain, in which reference TRBV7-9 and TRBJ2-2 provide the parts outside the CDR3, is DTGVSQNPRHKITKRGQNVTFRCDPISEHNRLYWYRQTLGQGPEFLTYFQNEAQLEKSRLLSDRFSAERPKGSFSTLEIQRTEQGDSAMYLCASSFNRGTGELFFGEGSRLTVL.

This chain joins TRBV11-2 and TRBJ2-7, with 8 bases aligning to TRBD1. The J segment lost 2 bases and the V segment lost 5 bases, leaving 5 bases of the junction unmatched. Looked up from germline, CDR1 is SGHAT and CDR2 is FQNNGV. The CDR3 consists of 14 residues. CDR3 residues: CASSMGTGTYEQYV. The CDR3 DNA follows: TGTGCCAGCAGCATGGGGACAGGAACCTACGAGCAGTACGTC.

V gene TRBV6-1 combines with J gene TRBJ1-3; 7 bases are shared with TRBD1. The CDR3 is 15 residues long. Unmatched junction bases numbered 2, after V lost 3 bases and J lost 0 bases. Germline CDR1 MNHNS, CDR2 SASEGT. The CDR3 loop reads CASSEGTASGNTIYF. The CDR3 DNA reads as TGTGCCAGCAGTGAGGGGACAGCCTCTGGAAACACCATATATTTT.

The genes are TRBV7-6 and TRBJ1-2; 7 bases are shared with TRBD1. After removal of 2 bases from V and 6 bases from J, the junction contained 9 bases not matched to a gene. CDR1 is SGHVS and CDR2 is FNYEAQ in the germline V gene. The CDR3 has 15 amino acids. CDR3 amino acids: CASSLNDRGRNGYTF. In DNA, the CDR3 is TGTGCCAGCAGCTTAAACGATAGGGGGCGGAATGGCTACACCTTC.

The V and J genes are TRBV4-2 and TRBJ1-3; tentative D call: TRBD1 (6 bases). The germline V gene has CDR1 LGHNA and CDR2 YNFKEQ. The length of the CDR3 is 14 residues. V lost 1 base to trimming and J lost 4 bases, with 8 bases between them. The CDR3 sequence is CASSQVDRGNTIYF. Here the CDR3 DNA reads TGTGCCAGCAGCCAAGTAGACAGGGGAAACACCATATATTTT.

V usage is TRBV7-8 and J usage is TRBJ2-5; 7 nucleotides agree with TRBD1. CDR1 and CDR2 from the germline V gene are SGHVS and FQNEAQ. CDR3 size: 15 residues. V lost 6 bases, J lost 1 base, and 8 bases stayed unmatched. The CDR3 loop is CASSLDRWGQETQYF. Here the CDR3 DNA reads TGTGCCAGCAGTTTGGACAGGTGGGGCCAAGAGACCCAGTACTTC. Full variable domain (missing parts from reference TRBV7-8 and TRBJ2-5): GAGVSQSPRYKVAKRGQDVALRCDPISGHVSLFWYQQALGQGPEFLTYFQNEAQLDKSGLPSDRFFAERPEGSVSTLKIQRTQQEDSAVYLCASSLDRWGQETQYFGPGTRLLVL.

This chain joins TRBV2 and TRBJ2-1, with D perhaps matching TRBD2 (5 bases). This CDR3 comprises 15 residues. V gave up 7 bases and J gave up 2 bases, with 15 bases separating them. CDR1 and CDR2 from the germline V gene are SNHLY and FYNNEI. CDR3 region: CASMEDSAPYNEQFF. The DNA for the CDR3 is TGTGCCAGCATGGAGGACTCCGCCCCCTACAATGAGCAGTTCTTC.

The gene calls are TRBV11-3 and TRBJ2-1, with TRBD2 as a possible D gene (6 bases). Trimming left V 5 bases short and J 6 bases short, with 11 bases between. There are 13 residues in the CDR3. In germline, CDR1 is SGHNT, CDR2 YENEEA. The CDR3 bases are TGTGCCAGCAGCACGGGAGCCGGCAATGAGCAGTTCTTC. Translating gives CASSTGAGNEQFF.

The chain carries TRBV7-9 and TRBJ1-1; tentative D call: TRBD1 (6 bases). The ends were cut back, 4 bases at V and 0 bases at J, with 9 bases in the middle. The V gene's germline CDR1 is SEHNR and CDR2 FQNEAQ (reference sequence). The CDR3 covers 14 residues. The CDR3 is CASSWTELNTEAFF. The DNA of the CDR3 is TGTGCCAGCAGCTGGACAGAACTGAACACTGAAGCTTTCTTT.

This clone has a single count. V usage is TRBV5-1 and J usage is TRBJ1-2; 9 positions agree with TRBD1. Germline values: CDR1 SGHRS, CDR2 YFSETQ. Trimming removed 3 bases from V and 2 bases from J; junction bases left unmatched: 5. This CDR3 region has 15 residues. The CDR3 region is CASSWDTGGNYGYTF. The CDR3 DNA reads as TGCGCCAGCAGCTGGGACACAGGGGGCAACTATGGCTACACCTTC. Drawing the rest from reference TRBV5-1 and TRBJ1-2, the complete variable domain is KAGVTQTPRYLIKTRGQQVTLSCSPISGHRSVSWYQQTPGQGLQFLFEYFSETQRNKGNFPGRFSGRQFSNSRSEMNVSTLELGDSALYLCASSWDTGGNYGYTFGSGTRLTVV.

The chain employs TRBV6-2 or TRBV6-3 and TRBJ2-1, with D possibly matching TRBD1 (6 bases). Germline CDR1 and CDR2: MNHEY and SVGEGT. The germline V and J ends were trimmed by 2 bases and 14 bases, with 16 bases remaining between them. The CDR3 totals 13 residues. The CDR3 region has the DNA TGTGCCAGCAGTTACGGTAGGGGAACAGGGAAGTTCTTC. Protein product: CASSYGRGTGKFF.

This chain links TRBV6-5 with TRBJ2-2, with TRBD1 as a possible D gene (5 bases). This CDR3 has 13 residues. Germline V lookup: CDR1 MNHEY, CDR2 SVGAGI. V was shortened by 2 bases and J by 6 bases, with 7 bases between the two germline ends. The CDR3 region is CASSYQGSGELFF. DNA for the CDR3: TGTGCCAGCAGTTACCAGGGTTCCGGGGAGCTGTTTTTT.

The genes are TRBV4-1 and TRBJ1-5; D is perhaps TRBD1 (6 bases). The V gene lost 2 bases and the J gene lost 1 base, with 15 bases spanning the gap. CDR3 length: 17 amino acids. In germline, CDR1 is MGHRA, CDR2 YSYEKL. The CDR3 reads CASSQIMTGMSNQPQHF. Here the CDR3 DNA reads TGCGCCAGCAGCCAAATAATGACAGGTATGAGCAATCAGCCCCAGCATTTT.

This chain connects TRBV5-4 to TRBJ1-1; TRBD1 is a possible D gene (5 bases). Germline-derived CDR1 and CDR2 are SGHNT and YYREEE (reference sequence). The CDR3 is 14 residues long. Trimming took off 3 bases at V and 3 bases at J, with 12 bases between the two ends. CDR3 sequence reads: CASSSQGGHTEAFF. The DNA of the CDR3 is TGTGCCAGCAGCTCCCAGGGCGGTCACACTGAAGCTTTCTTT.

The chain joins TRBV4-1 to TRBJ2-1; 7 bases are a match to TRBD1. CDR1 is MGHRA and CDR2 is YSYEKL in the germline V gene. V lost 7 bases, J lost 8 bases, and 20 bases stayed unmatched. This CDR3 comprises 17 residues. The CDR3: CASISGPDRSHRDEQFF. CDR3 in DNA: TGCGCCAGCATTTCAGGCCCGGACAGGTCCCATCGAGATGAGCAGTTCTTC.

The rearrangement uses TRBV10-1 and TRBJ2-7, with TRBD2 identical over 8 bases. Germline V gene data show CDR1 as WNHNN and CDR2 as SYGVQD (reference sequence). The CDR3 sequence is 15 residues long. J was trimmed by 5 bases and V by 0 bases; bases with no gene match: 6. For the CDR3, the DNA is TGCGCCAGCAGTGAGTCGAGGGCGGGGGGCCACGAGCAGTACTTC. Amino acids: CASSESRAGGHEQYF.

The chain carries TRBV5-8 and TRBJ1-4; 7 bases map to TRBD1. This CDR3 has 11 residues. After removal of 4 bases from V and 13 bases from J, the junction contained 4 bases not matched to a gene. Germline assignment: CDR1 SGHTS and CDR2 YDEGEE. The chain's CDR3 is CASSQGGRLFF. CDR3 nucleotides: TGTGCCAGCAGCCAGGGGGGACGACTGTTTTTT.

The rearrangement uses TRBV14 and TRBJ1-1; the D gene is possibly TRBD1 (6 bases). This CDR3 is built from 14 residues. Germline CDR1 reads SGHDN; CDR2 reads FVKESK. V dropped 4 bases and J dropped 5 bases, with 14 bases sitting between them. The CDR3 bases are TGTGCCAGCAGCCCAACAGGGTTCAGAACTGAAGCTTTCTTT. Residues: CASSPTGFRTEAFF.

This clone was found a few times. The chain joins TRBV2 to TRBJ1-3, with D unresolved. The germline V and J ends were trimmed by 8 bases and 0 bases, with 5 bases remaining between them. Germline CDR1 and CDR2: SNHLY and FYNNEI. The CDR3 spans 12 residues. The CDR3 bases are TGTGCCAGCCGACTCTCTGGAAACACCATATATTTT. This gives the protein CASRLSGNTIYF.

The chain carries TRBV12-2 and TRBJ1-2; TRBD1, the table's D call, lacks a check against the DNA. TRBV12-2 is assigned pseudogene status. The CDR3 runs to 15 residues. The CDR3: CASLKPGQGRYGYTF. The CDR3 DNA is TGTGCAAGCCTGAAGCCGGGACAGGGAAGGTATGGCTACACCTTC.

V usage is TRBV12-1 and J usage is TRBJ2-3; the table gives TRBD2 as D, unverified against the DNA. TRBV12-1 is recorded as a pseudogene. The CDR3 covers 14 residues. CDR3 DNA: TGTGCCAGCAGCACGGCGGGAGGCACAGATACGCAGTATTTT. Amino acid sequence: CASSTAGGTDTQYF.

The chain joins TRBV2 to TRBJ2-3; perhaps TRBD2 as D (5 bases). V lost 8 bases and J 3 bases, leaving 15 bases between the germline ends. CDR1 and CDR2 (germline): SNHLY, FYNNEI. The CDR3 length is 14 residues. CDR3 DNA sequence: TGTGCCAGCTGCGGGCCGGAACCAACAGATACGCAGTATTTT. Its translation: CASCGPEPTDTQYF. Full variable domain (missing parts from reference TRBV2 and TRBJ2-3): EPEVTQTPSHQVTQMGQEVILRCVPISNHLYFYWYRQILGQKVEFLVSFYNNEISEKSEIFDDQFSVERPDGSNFTLKIRSTKLEDSAMYFCASCGPEPTDTQYFGPGTRLTVL.

The chain uses TRBV6-5 and TRBJ1-2; a possible D gene is TRBD1 (6 bases). Trimming took off 8 bases at V and 4 bases at J, with 17 bases between the two ends. The CDR3 has 14 residues. CDR1 MNHEY and CDR2 SVGAGI come from the germline V gene. CDR3 coding DNA: TGTGCCAGCGCAGACAGGCCGGAAGGCTATGGCTACACCTTC. It codes for CASADRPEGYGYTF.

V gene TRBV6-5 combines with J gene TRBJ2-2; D possibly corresponds to TRBD2 (6 bases). The CDR3 sequence is 15 residues long. V was cut by 4 bases and J by 1 base, with 10 bases left in between. Germline loops: CDR1 MNHEY, CDR2 SVGAGI. The CDR3 reads CASSLQGLNTGELFF. CDR3 nucleotides: TGTGCCAGCAGTTTGCAGGGACTGAACACCGGGGAGCTGTTTTTT.

V and J are TRBV7-2 and TRBJ2-4, with D perhaps TRBD2 (5 bases). Germline V CDR1 and CDR2: SGHTA, FQGNSA. This CDR3 spans 15 amino acids. Trimming removed 5 bases at V and 0 bases at J, with 11 bases between. CDR3 loop: CASSPPGLAKNIQYF. The CDR3, as DNA: TGTGCCAGCAGCCCCCCGGGGTTAGCCAAAAACATTCAGTACTTC.